These T cell receptor beta chains were read from a single sample in a study of T cell repertoires in cytomegalovirus infection. These receptors have no known antigen. MiXCR, run by TCRdb on the reads, gives a single entry per CDR3 protein. Among 900,000 to 950,000 distinct CDR3 sequences listed, about 33% were seen once. This specimen consisted of cultured CD8+ T cells from PBMCs, obtained from culture after CMV antigen stimulation. All receptors come from a human donor in good health (CMV status not recorded). Some clones in this sample may be carry-over from other donors' samples. CDR3s include the opening cysteine and the closing phenylalanine or tryptophan. A D gene is named only where the DNA matches it firmly. Clone size appears in some rows only: once, few, many, or a class for an expanded clone.

d_call: -; cdr3_length: 14; j_call: TRBJ1-2; v_call: TRBV28; clone_size: few; cdr3_aa: CASSTSDGNYGYTF; cdr3_nt: TGTGCCAGCAGTACCTCGGACGGAAACTATGGCTACACCTTC
d_call: -; cdr3_length: 12; j_call: TRBJ2-5; v_call: TRBV12-3/TRBV12-4; clone_size: -; cdr3_aa: CASGAFQETQYF; cdr3_nt: TGTGCCAGCGGGGCATTTCAAGAGACCCAGTACTTC
d_call: TRBD2; cdr3_length: 16; j_call: TRBJ2-1; v_call: TRBV12-3/TRBV12-4; clone_size: -; cdr3_aa: CASSLVARGGGGEQFF; cdr3_nt: TGTGCCAGCAGTTTAGTGGCGCGGGGGGGCGGAGGGGAGCAGTTCTTC
d_call: TRBD1; cdr3_length: 16; j_call: TRBJ2-3; v_call: TRBV27; clone_size: few; cdr3_aa: CASVSGTGGSTDTQYF; cdr3_nt: TGTGCCAGCGTATCTGGGACAGGGGGGAGCACAGATACGCAGTATTTT
d_call: -; cdr3_length: 18; j_call: TRBJ1-4; v_call: TRBV6-5; clone_size: few; cdr3_aa: CASSYRTSWGQPNEKLFF; cdr3_nt: TGTGCCAGCAGTTACAGGACAAGCTGGGGACAACCTAATGAAAAACTGTTTTTT
d_call: -; cdr3_length: 15; j_call: TRBJ1-1; v_call: TRBV7-9; clone_size: -; cdr3_aa: CASSSSGRLNTEAFF; cdr3_nt: TGTGCCAGCAGCTCGAGCGGACGGCTGAACACTGAAGCTTTCTTT
d_call: -; cdr3_length: 15; j_call: TRBJ1-2; v_call: TRBV6-8; clone_size: -; cdr3_aa: CASSPGQGSQWGYTF; cdr3_nt: TGTGCCAGCAGCCCGGGACAAGGGTCCCAGTGGGGCTACACCTTC
d_call: TRBD1; cdr3_length: 16; j_call: TRBJ1-2; v_call: TRBV12-3/TRBV12-4; clone_size: few; cdr3_aa: CASTLQGRAKRYGYTF; cdr3_nt: TGTGCCAGCACCCTACAGGGGAGGGCTAAGCGATATGGCTACACCTTC
d_call: -; cdr3_length: 13; j_call: TRBJ2-1; v_call: TRBV6-1; clone_size: -; cdr3_aa: CASSRRGNNEQFF; cdr3_nt: TGTGCCAGCAGTCGAAGGGGGAACAATGAGCAGTTCTTC
d_call: -; cdr3_length: 16; j_call: TRBJ2-1; v_call: TRBV6-4; clone_size: few; cdr3_aa: CASSARVGAVYNEQFF; cdr3_nt: TGTGCCAGCAGTGCCCGGGTGGGGGCGGTCTACAATGAGCAGTTCTTC
d_call: -; cdr3_length: 14; j_call: TRBJ1-1; v_call: TRBV20-1; clone_size: -; cdr3_aa: CSAIHRATNTEAFF; cdr3_nt: TGCAGTGCTATACACAGGGCAACGAACACTGAAGCTTTCTTT
d_call: TRBD1; cdr3_length: 15; j_call: TRBJ1-1; v_call: TRBV7-4; clone_size: few; cdr3_aa: CASSLWEGAWTEAFF; cdr3_nt: TGTGCCAGCAGCCTGTGGGAGGGGGCTTGGACTGAAGCTTTCTTT